Listed here are 26 T cell receptor beta chains from one sample, sequenced in a study of blood T cell repertoires in COVID-19. The data were produced by immunoSEQ multiplex PCR, yet TCRdb's version contains in-frame clones alone and is incomplete. The sample lists about 220,000 clones; approximately 90% were seen once. The specimen was peripheral blood. These receptor sequences come from a man aged 35 to 55 with acute or convalescent COVID-19.

The rearrangement joins TRBV7-9 to TRBJ2-3; the D gene is possibly TRBD2 (5 bases). Between the trimmed V and J ends, which lost 3 bases and 6 bases, there was a span of 16 bases. This CDR3 region has 15 residues. Germline V gene sequence: CDR1 SEHNR, CDR2 FQNEAQ (reference sequence). For the CDR3, the DNA is TGTGCCAGCAGCTTTCAAGGTGGGAGCAGGGATACGCAGTATTTT. Protein: CASSFQGGSRDTQYF.

The J gene is TRBJ2-7, the V gene TRBV7-3, with 9 bases lining up with TRBD2. Germline CDR1 SGHTA, CDR2 FQGTGA. The J segment lost 3 bases and the V segment lost 0 bases, leaving 6 bases of the junction unmatched. The CDR3 sequence is 16 residues long. For the CDR3, the DNA is TGTGCCAGCAGCTTAACTCTTAGCGGGAGAGACTACGAGCAGTACTTC. As protein: CASSLTLSGRDYEQYF.

V is TRBV18 and J is TRBJ2-7, with D perhaps matching TRBD1 (5 bases). The CDR3 is made up of 15 amino acids. Germline V gives CDR1 KGHSH, CDR2 LQKENI. V gave up 3 bases and J gave up 2 bases, with 14 bases separating them. The CDR3 region has the DNA TGTGCCAGCTCACCGCACCTGGACAAGACCTACGAGCAGTACTTC. Translation gives CASSPHLDKTYEQYF. Full variable domain (remainder filled in from reference TRBV18 and TRBJ2-7): NAGVMQNPRHLVRRRGQEARLRCSPMKGHSHVYWYRQLPEEGLKFMVYLQKENIIDESGMPKERFSAEFPKEGPSILRIQQVVRGDSAAYFCASSPHLDKTYEQYFGPGTRLTVT.

About this clone: A read error may account for a junction end that differs from germline. J is TRBJ1-2 and V is TRBV28; D is possibly TRBD1 (6 bases). The germline V gene encodes CDR1 MDHEN and CDR2 SYDVKM. This CDR3 spans 18 amino acids. DNA for the CDR3: TGTGCCAGCAGTTTAAGGGTTGGGGGGGGCGCGACTCACTACGGCTACACCTTC. The encoded protein is CASSLRVGGGATHYGYTF.

The chain is built from TRBV12-3 or TRBV12-4 and TRBJ1-1; D is ambiguous. The CDR3 extends over 12 amino acids. V gave up 3 bases and J gave up 8 bases, with 10 bases separating them. The CDR3 bases are TGTGCCAGCAGTTTCCGGGTTGGGGAAGCTTTCTTT. This codes for CASSFRVGEAFF.

V is TRBV5-5 and J is TRBJ2-5; no firm D call. Trimming pared 4 bases from V and 1 base from J, leaving 14 bases between. Germline-derived CDR1 and CDR2 are SGHKS and YYEKEE (reference sequence). The CDR3 is made up of 15 amino acids. CDR3 sequence (DNA): TGTGCCAGCAGCCCGGCGCCCACGGGCCAAGAGACCCAGTACTTC. Its protein is CASSPAPTGQETQYF.

The chain is built from TRBV6-5 and TRBJ1-2, with D tentatively TRBD1 (5 bases). V was clipped by 2 bases and J by 2 bases, with 15 bases between them. CDR3 length: 16 amino acids. Germline V gives CDR1 MNHEY, CDR2 SVGAGI. The CDR3 DNA reads TGTGCCAGCAGTTACGAGCTGGGGGGTGCAAACTATGGCTACACCTTC. This codes for CASSYELGGANYGYTF.

The chain combines TRBV5-1 with TRBJ2-2; D possibly corresponds to TRBD2 (6 bases). The V gene lost 3 bases and the J gene lost 6 bases, with 9 bases spanning the gap. Per germline, CDR1 SGHRS and CDR2 YFSETQ. CDR3 length equals 13 residues. CDR3 amino acids: CASSSTGAGELFF. CDR3 nucleotide sequence: TGCGCCAGCAGCTCGACGGGGGCCGGGGAGCTGTTTTTT.

V usage is TRBV6-5 and J usage is TRBJ1-4, with 7 positions matching TRBD1. The CDR3 spans 11 residues. After removal of 10 bases from V and 5 bases from J, the junction contained 1 base not matched to a gene. CDR1 MNHEY and CDR2 SVGAGI come from the germline V gene. DNA for the CDR3: TGTGCCACGACAGGGAATGAAAAACTGTTTTTT. The encoded protein is CATTGNEKLFF.

CDR3 nucleotides: TGTGCCAGCAGCTCGAGCGGGACCCACCAAGAGACCCAGTACTTC. It translates to CASSSSGTHQETQYF. V is TRBV7-2 and J is TRBJ2-5; 7 nucleotides agree with TRBD2. Germline-derived CDR1 and CDR2 are SGHTA and FQGNSA. This CDR3 contains 15 residues. The ends lost 4 bases at V and 0 bases at J; junction bases unmatched: 5.

The chain employs TRBV18 and TRBJ1-4; 8 bases match TRBD1. CDR3 length: 17 amino acids. J was trimmed by 8 bases and V by 0 bases; bases with no gene match: 11. Germline loops: CDR1 KGHSH, CDR2 LQKENI. The CDR3 spells CASSPPLGTGETEKLFF. CDR3 DNA sequence: TGTGCCAGCTCACCACCACTGGGGACAGGAGAAACCGAAAAACTGTTTTTT.

The rearrangement joins TRBV6-5 to TRBJ1-1; maybe TRBD1 (5 bases). The V gene's germline CDR1 is MNHEY and CDR2 SVGAGI. This CDR3 is built from 10 residues. V lost 11 bases to trimming and J lost 9 bases, with 13 bases between them. Written as DNA, the CDR3 is TGTGCCGCCATGGGACTTCAAGCTTTCTTT. This codes for CAAMGLQAFF.

The chain recombines TRBV5-1 with TRBJ1-4; D call uncertain. Trimming took off 2 bases at V and 0 bases at J, with 5 bases between the two ends. Germline assignment: CDR1 SGHRS and CDR2 YFSETQ. The CDR3 length is 14 residues. CDR3: CASSLTATNEKLFF. The CDR3 DNA follows: TGCGCCAGCAGCTTAACAGCAACTAATGAAAAACTGTTTTTT.

The rearrangement links TRBV28 to TRBJ2-6; the D gene is possibly TRBD2 (7 bases). The CDR3 covers 17 residues. V gave up 7 bases and J gave up 0 bases, with 16 bases separating them. Germline V lookup: CDR1 MDHEN, CDR2 SYDVKM. In nucleotides, the CDR3 is TGTGCCAGCACCCTGGGGGGGCTTAGCTCTGGGGCCAACGTCCTGACTTTC. Its protein is CASTLGGLSSGANVLTF.

The rearrangement links TRBV3-1 (or the pseudogene TRBV3-2) to TRBJ2-1, with 13 bases fitting TRBD2. This CDR3 contains 16 residues. After removal of 4 bases from V and 2 bases from J, the junction contained 2 bases not matched to a gene. CDR1 and CDR2 (germline): LGHDT, YNNKEL (reference sequence). For the CDR3, the DNA is TGTGCCAGCAGCCCCGGGACTAGCGGGGCCTACAATGAGCAGTTCTTC. It encodes CASSPGTSGAYNEQFF.

The rearrangement links TRBV7-2 to TRBJ1-4; 8 bases are a match to TRBD1. J was trimmed by 3 bases and V by 5 bases; bases with no gene match: 2. In germline, CDR1 is SGHTA, CDR2 FQGNSA. The CDR3 loop spans 14 amino acids. In DNA form, the CDR3 reads TGTGCCAGCAGCCAGGGGGCGGCTAATGAAAAACTGTTTTTT. Encoded protein: CASSQGAANEKLFF.

The rearrangement links TRBV24-1 to TRBJ2-3; 11 bases fit TRBD2. The CDR3 has 18 amino acids. Germline trimming cut 0 bases from V and 0 bases from J; bases unmatched to any gene: 4. Germline loops: CDR1 KGHDR, CDR2 SFDVKD. The CDR3 loop reads CATSDLPSGRRSTDTQYF. In DNA form, the CDR3 reads TGTGCCACCAGTGATTTGCCTAGCGGGAGGCGGAGCACAGATACGCAGTATTTT.

The chain recombines TRBV27 with TRBJ2-5; the match to TRBD2 covers 8 bases. CDR3 length: 15 residues. The V and J ends lost 6 bases and 5 bases, in that order; junction bases with no gene match: 11. CDR1 is MNHEY, CDR2 SMNVEV, per germline (reference sequence). Here the CDR3 reads CASSSPGLGEETQYF. In DNA, the CDR3 is TGTGCCAGCAGCTCTCCGGGACTAGGGGAGGAGACCCAGTACTTC.

The chain joins TRBV18 to TRBJ2-5; 7 bases agree with TRBD1. After removal of 2 bases from V and 5 bases from J, the junction contained 11 bases not matched to a gene. The CDR3 covers 16 residues. Germline V gene lookup returns CDR1 KGHSH and CDR2 LQKENI. CDR3 DNA sequence: TGTGCCAGCTCACCAAGCTTGGACAGGAGTTCGGAGACCCAGTACTTC. Translating it yields CASSPSLDRSSETQYF.

This clone was observed once. The chain couples TRBV3-1 (or the pseudogene TRBV3-2) to TRBJ1-1; a possible D gene is TRBD1 (6 bases). CDR1 is LGHDT, CDR2 YNNKEL, per germline (reference sequence). The CDR3 has 14 amino acids. Trimming shortened V by 0 bases and J by 7 bases, and 12 bases separated the two germline ends. The DNA of the CDR3 is TGTGCCAGCAGCCAAGACGGGGGGCCAGGTGAAGCTTTCTTT. It encodes CASSQDGGPGEAFF.

The chain links TRBV7-8 to TRBJ2-2; possible D gene TRBD2, 5 bases. Trimming removed 5 bases at V and 1 base at J, with 11 bases between. The CDR3 runs to 15 residues. The germline V gene encodes CDR1 SGHVS and CDR2 FQNEAQ. The CDR3 here is CASSHDGGNTGELFF. The CDR3 bases are TGTGCCAGCAGCCACGACGGAGGGAACACCGGGGAGCTGTTTTTT.

DNA for the CDR3: TGTGCCAGCAGCTTGGGGAGCGGGAGCCCCTACGAGCAGTACTTC. Protein sequence: CASSLGSGSPYEQYF. The J gene is TRBJ2-7, the V gene TRBV5-4; 8 bases map to TRBD2. The CDR3 extends over 15 amino acids. CDR1 and CDR2 from the germline V gene are SGHNT and YYREEE (reference sequence). V shed 0 bases, J shed 2 bases, and the junction held 4 bases outside the gene matches.

This chain uses TRBV12-3 or TRBV12-4 with TRBJ1-5; no clear D. The length of the CDR3 is 13 residues. V lost 6 bases to trimming and J lost 0 bases, with 6 bases between them. For the CDR3, the DNA is TGTGCCAGCAGACTAAATAGCAATCAGCCCCAGCATTTT. This encodes CASRLNSNQPQHF.

In nucleotides, the CDR3 is TGTGCCAGCAGCTTTACCGGGACAGCTCGAAACACCATATATTTT. It encodes CASSFTGTARNTIYF. This sequence joins TRBV7-9 and TRBJ1-3; 7 positions agree with TRBD1. Germline lookup yields CDR1 SEHNR and CDR2 FQNEAQ (reference sequence). J was trimmed by 5 bases and V by 3 bases; bases with no gene match: 7. The CDR3 has 15 residues.

The chain employs TRBV7-9 and TRBJ1-1; TRBD1 might be the D (5 bases). The CDR3 covers 15 residues. CDR1 and CDR2 (germline): SEHNR, FQNEAQ (reference sequence). Trimming took 0 bases from V and 3 from J, leaving 11 bases between them. The CDR3 loop is CASSLAPGYDTEAFF. CDR3 bases: TGTGCCAGCAGCTTAGCCCCAGGGTACGACACTGAAGCTTTCTTT.

V gene TRBV30 combines with J gene TRBJ1-5; D is ambiguous. CDR3 length: 13 residues. CDR1 is GTSNPN and CDR2 is SVGIG in the germline V gene (reference sequence). V lost 1 base to trimming and J lost 2 bases, with 6 bases between them. DNA for the CDR3: TGTGCCTGGAGTGACAGTCGCAATCAGCCCCAGCATTTT. Protein sequence: CAWSDSRNQPQHF.